The 3 T cell receptor beta chains below come from one sample, sequenced in a study of cytomegalovirus exposure and HLA in healthy donors. PCR employed 60 Vbeta and 13 Jbeta primers. TCRdb's table, derived via immunoSEQ multiplex PCR, lists solely in-frame clones and lacks some. The table lists approximately 150,000 clones, under 85% of them singletons. The sample comprised PBMCs. These receptors were collected from a man aged 50 to 59 in good health and CMV-seropositive.

V usage is TRBV4-2 and J usage is TRBJ1-1; unclear D gene. This CDR3 has 16 residues. The germline V gene has CDR1 LGHNA and CDR2 YNFKEQ. V was trimmed by 0 bases and J by 3 bases, leaving 14 bases between them. This chain's CDR3 is CASSQDQLADYTEAFF. The CDR3 region has the DNA TGTGCCAGCAGCCAAGATCAACTAGCAGACTACACTGAAGCTTTCTTT.

The J gene is TRBJ1-2, the V gene TRBV7-2; D may be TRBD1 (6 bases). The CDR3 sequence is 13 residues long. Trimming removed 5 bases from V and 4 bases from J, with 11 bases in between. Germline V gene data show CDR1 as SGHTA and CDR2 as FQGNSA. CDR3 in DNA: TGTGCCAGCAGCACAGGACAGTTCTATGGCTACACCTTC. It encodes CASSTGQFYGYTF.

The rearrangement joins TRBV25-1 to TRBJ2-5, with D perhaps TRBD2 (5 bases). V was clipped by 5 bases and J by 4 bases, with 11 bases between them. The CDR3 has 13 residues. Germline CDR1 is MGHDK and CDR2 is SYGVNS. In DNA, the CDR3 is TGTGCCAGCAGTCGCCTGGCGGGAGAGACCCAGTACTTC. It specifies CASSRLAGETQYF.